Listed here is a single T cell receptor (beta chain). The data are from a study of blood T cell repertoires in COVID-19. Study context: Sites across the United States, Italy and Spain contributed samples from acute and convalescent COVID-19. PBMCs, B-cell-depleted T cells, or T cells were the source of the cDNA or gDNA that made up the material.

The method was immunoSEQ multiplex PCR; TCRdb's version includes in-frame clones alone and lacks a portion of them. The data show roughly 29,000 clones, with 80% to 90% seen just once and around 3.5% held by the top ten. V shed 0 bases, J shed 1 base, and the junction held 1 base outside the gene matches. Germline CDR1 is KGHSH and CDR2 is LQKENI. The length of the CDR3 is 15 residues. The sequenced sample consisted of peripheral blood. The chain has TRBV18 and TRBJ1-1; TRBD1 agrees at 8 bases. This TCR was sampled from a human donor in a cohort sampled during active COVID-19. CDR3 region: CASSPPGTGNTEAFF. In DNA form, the CDR3 reads TGTGCCAGCTCACCACCAGGGACAGGGAACACTGAAGCTTTCTTT.